These 17 T cell receptor beta chains share one sample of origin, sequenced in a study of blood T cell repertoires in COVID-19. Assay used: immunoSEQ multiplex PCR; TCRdb lists only in-frame clones, some missing. The data show tens of thousands of clones, roughly four fifths seen once. The sequenced material came from peripheral blood. The receptors were sampled from a man aged 50-60 years with active or convalescent COVID-19.

J is TRBJ2-5 and V is TRBV3-1 (or the pseudogene TRBV3-2); 7 nucleotides agree with TRBD2. The CDR3 runs to 15 residues. Unmatched junction bases numbered 7, after V lost 3 bases and J lost 3 bases. Germline V gene lookup returns CDR1 LGHDT and CDR2 YNNKEL (reference sequence). Here the CDR3 DNA reads TGTGCCAGCAGCCAGCCGAAAGGACTAGAAGAGACCCAGTACTTC. It codes for CASSQPKGLEETQYF.

This clone was counted only a few times. The chain uses TRBV3-1 (or the pseudogene TRBV3-2) and TRBJ1-1, with 10 bases aligning to TRBD1. CDR3 length: 16 residues. V shed 2 bases and J 6 bases; nucleotides not matched to a gene: 9. The germline V gene encodes CDR1 LGHDT and CDR2 YNNKEL (reference sequence). The chain's CDR3 is CASSQTGTGVGAEAFF. CDR3 DNA: TGTGCCAGCAGCCAAACCGGGACAGGGGTCGGGGCTGAAGCTTTCTTT.

As concerns this clone: Other DNA sequences in this specimen translate into the identical CDR3. The chain has TRBV27 and TRBJ1-6; the D gene is possibly TRBD1 (6 bases). In germline, CDR1 is MNHEY, CDR2 SMNVEV (reference sequence). Trimming removed 5 bases from V and 8 bases from J, with 10 bases in between. The CDR3 has 13 residues. The CDR3 loop is CASSPRQDSPLHF. The CDR3, as DNA: TGTGCCAGCAGTCCTCGACAGGATTCACCCCTCCACTTT.

This sequence joins TRBV18 and TRBJ2-2, with D perhaps matching TRBD1 (6 bases). With 2 bases removed from V and 5 bases from J, the gap between germline ends came to 12 bases. This CDR3 comprises 15 residues. Germline CDR1 and CDR2: KGHSH and LQKENI. CDR3 sequence reads: CASSPLRGSTGELFF. CDR3 sequence (DNA): TGTGCCAGCTCACCATTAAGGGGGTCAACCGGGGAGCTGTTTTTT.

This clone is a singleton in its sample. The J gene is TRBJ2-3, the V gene TRBV5-1; TRBD2 matches 10 bases. Losses at the gene ends were 2 bases for V and 5 bases for J; bases not matched to a gene: 5. The CDR3 is 15 residues long. Per the germline V gene, CDR1 is SGHRS and CDR2 is YFSETQ. The CDR3 DNA reads TGCGCCAGCAGCTTTCTAGCGGGGGTTGGAGATACGCAGTATTTT. Translated: CASSFLAGVGDTQYF.

The V call is TRBV5-1, the J call TRBJ2-2; 8 nucleotides align to TRBD2. The CDR3 has 16 residues. V lost 6 bases, J lost 2 bases, and 9 bases stayed unmatched. The V gene's germline CDR1 is SGHRS and CDR2 YFSETQ. Here the CDR3 reads CASTQPGGPNTGELFF. CDR3 nucleotides: TGCGCCAGCACCCAACCGGGGGGGCCCAACACCGGGGAGCTGTTTTTT.

The CDR3, as DNA: TGTGCCTGGAGTTCGGGAAATAGGGATACGCAGTATTTT. This sequence encodes CAWSSGNRDTQYF. The chain links TRBV30 to TRBJ2-3; TRBD2 is a possible D gene (5 bases). Trimming stripped 2 bases from V and 6 bases from J, with 12 bases between. The CDR3 extends over 13 amino acids. CDR1 GTSNPN and CDR2 SVGIG come from the germline V gene (reference sequence).

CDR3 sequence: CASSPSGGADYGYTF. Here the CDR3 DNA reads TGTGCCAGCAGCCCCTCGGGGGGCGCGGACTATGGCTACACCTTC. The V call is TRBV5-4, the J call TRBJ1-2, with D perhaps TRBD1 (6 bases). The CDR3 has 15 residues. Trimming took 4 bases from V and 3 from J, leaving 16 bases between them. Germline CDR1 reads SGHNT; CDR2 reads YYREEE (reference sequence).

The genes are TRBV28 and TRBJ1-1, with D tentatively TRBD1 (5 bases). Germline CDR1 reads MDHEN; CDR2 reads SYDVKM. The CDR3 extends over 14 amino acids. Trimming removed 4 bases at V and 3 bases at J, with 12 bases between. In DNA, the CDR3 is TGTGCCAGCAGTTGGGGGAGGGAAGACACTGAAGCTTTCTTT. This encodes CASSWGREDTEAFF.

The V gene is TRBV6-5, the J gene TRBJ2-4; tentative D call: TRBD2 (7 bases). CDR3 length equals 14 residues. Trimming removed 2 bases at V and 6 bases at J, with 11 bases between. Germline CDR1 and CDR2: MNHEY and SVGAGI. CDR3 sequence reads: CASSYGLGGNIQYF. The CDR3 DNA reads TGTGCCAGCAGTTACGGACTAGGGGGAAACATTCAGTACTTC.

The V gene is TRBV6-5, the J gene TRBJ2-7, with D perhaps TRBD1 (6 bases). This CDR3 spans 15 amino acids. The V and J ends lost 2 bases and 2 bases respectively, with 13 bases between them. The germline V gene has CDR1 MNHEY and CDR2 SVGAGI. The CDR3 DNA is TGTGCCAGCAGTTACGTATCACAGGGTACCTACGAGCAGTACTTC. Translated, it gives CASSYVSQGTYEQYF.

J is TRBJ2-1 and V is TRBV5-1, with D possibly TRBD1 on 6 matching bases. The CDR3 runs to 12 residues. The V end lost 6 bases, the J end lost 3 bases, and 7 bases lay between the germline ends. Germline CDR1 reads SGHRS; CDR2 reads YFSETQ. CDR3 residues: CASKDSYNEQFF. DNA of the CDR3: TGCGCCAGCAAGGACAGCTACAATGAGCAGTTCTTC.

The V and J genes are TRBV7-9 and TRBJ1-4; 8 bases agree with TRBD1. Germline CDR1 is SEHNR and CDR2 is FQNEAQ (reference sequence). V shed 4 bases, J shed 3 bases, and the junction held 1 base outside the gene matches. This CDR3 is built from 14 residues. As DNA, the CDR3 is TGTGCCAGCAGCTCGGGACAGGCTAATGAAAAACTGTTTTTT. It translates to CASSSGQANEKLFF.

The chain couples TRBV27 to TRBJ1-1; D is uncertain. Looked up from germline, CDR1 is MNHEY and CDR2 is SMNVEV (reference sequence). Trimming cost V 8 bases and J 4 bases, with 32 bases left between them. The CDR3 runs to 19 residues. The CDR3 loop is CASPYRGEVRFRSGTEAFF. CDR3 DNA: TGTGCCAGCCCTTACCGCGGTGAGGTCCGTTTCCGTTCGGGCACTGAAGCTTTCTTT.

The chain couples TRBV29-1 to TRBJ2-5, with 7 nucleotides matching TRBD2. The CDR3 totals 13 residues. The J segment lost 2 bases and the V segment lost 4 bases, leaving 4 bases of the junction unmatched. Germline-derived CDR1 and CDR2 are SQVTM and ANQGSEA. CDR3 sequence: CSVVGGGQETQYF. CDR3 coding DNA: TGCAGCGTTGTTGGGGGGGGTCAAGAGACCCAGTACTTC.

The rearrangement joins TRBV7-2 to TRBJ1-2, with 7 bases matching TRBD1. V shed 5 bases, J shed 4 bases, and the junction held 10 bases outside the gene matches. Looked up from germline, CDR1 is SGHTA and CDR2 is FQGNSA. The CDR3 spans 15 residues. The DNA of the CDR3 is TGTGCCAGCAGCCCGTTAGGGGGCGGAATCTATGGCTACACCTTC. Amino acids: CASSPLGGGIYGYTF.

The rearrangement uses TRBV7-9 and TRBJ1-4, with unresolved D. The CDR3 extends over 14 amino acids. Trimming removed 5 bases at V and 7 bases at J, with 14 bases between. Germline CDR1 and CDR2: SEHNR and FQNEAQ (reference sequence). This CDR3 is CASSAGREVEKLFF. Here the CDR3 DNA reads TGTGCCAGCAGCGCCGGGAGAGAGGTTGAAAAACTGTTTTTT.